Listed below are T cell receptor beta chains from one sample, sequenced in a study of memory CD4+ T cells and cytomegalovirus serostatus. TCRdb keeps only in-frame clones here, not all; method: immunoSEQ multiplex PCR. The sample lists 61,000 or so clones; over 60% were seen once. The material sequenced was memory CD4+ T cells from blood. The origin of the receptors is an adult in good health and CMV-seronegative. Some clones in this sample may be carry-over from other donors' samples. The CDR3 runs from the conserved cysteine through the conserved F or W. The D gene is left open where the match is weak. Rows give clone size only sometimes, using once, few, many, or a class for an expanded clone.

cdr3_length	clone_size	v_call	j_call	d_call	cdr3_aa	cdr3_nt
14	-	TRBV19	TRBJ1-2	-	CASSIRQDHGGYTF	TGTGCCAGTAGTATCCGTCAGGACCATGGTGGCTACACCTTC
15	-	TRBV5-8	TRBJ2-1	-	CASSRGDFVIHEQFF	TGTGCCAGCAGCCGTGGGGACTTTGTGATCCATGAGCAGTTCTTC
14	-	TRBV2	TRBJ2-5	-	CASSGDGTKGTQYF	TGTGCCAGCAGCGGAGACGGGACAAAGGGGACCCAGTACTTC
15	-	TRBV10-3	TRBJ2-1	TRBD1	CAIGPRTGASNEQFF	TGTGCCATCGGTCCCCGGACAGGGGCTTCCAATGAGCAGTTCTTC
11	few	TRBV20-1	TRBJ1-4	-	CSAYKTNKLFF	TGCAGTGCTTACAAGACGAATAAACTGTTTTTT
17	-	TRBV18	TRBJ2-2	TRBD2	CASSPPASGTGTGELFF	TGTGCCAGCTCACCGCCGGCTAGCGGGACGGGGACCGGGGAGCTGTTTTTT
17	-	TRBV2	TRBJ2-7	-	CASRQNKDGIISYEQYF	TGTGCCAGCCGACAGAACAAGGACGGGATAATTTCCTACGAGCAGTACTTC
15	-	TRBV6-6	TRBJ1-1	-	CASSYSRQVNTEAFF	TGTGCCAGCAGTTACTCGAGGCAGGTGAACACTGAAGCTTTCTTT
15	-	TRBV5-5	TRBJ2-3	-	CASSPGGFLTDTQYF	TGTGCCAGCAGCCCTGGGGGGTTTCTTACAGATACGCAGTATTTT
14	-	TRBV28	TRBJ1-2	TRBD1	CASSPEGQFYGYTF	TGTGCCAGCAGCCCTGAGGGACAGTTCTATGGCTACACCTTC
14	-	TRBV7-8	TRBJ2-7	-	CASSLVRRGYEQYF	TGTGCCAGCAGCTTAGTTAGGCGGGGCTACGAGCAGTACTTC
15	-	TRBV7-9	TRBJ1-1	-	CASSLYGGMNTEAFF	TGTGCCAGCAGCTTATACGGGGGAATGAACACTGAAGCTTTCTTT